The 9 T cell receptor beta chains given below trace back to one sample, sequenced in a study of cytomegalovirus exposure and HLA in healthy donors listed by TCRdb under 2017. The method was the immunoSEQ multiplex PCR assay. A mixture of 60 forward primers for TCR Vbeta segments and 13 reverse primers for TCR Jbeta segments was used in the multiplex PCR. TCRdb holds this immuneACCESS table with in-frame rearrangements only. Some clones are missing; in checked studies, unresolved V genes explain under half, and the rest has no known cause. The sample table lists about 110,000 clones, more than 65% of them with a count of one. Together, the top ten hold 6.1% of the sample. The material sequenced was PBMCs. These receptors were taken from a woman aged 45-60 years in good health and CMV-seropositive.

This chain joins TRBV5-6 and TRBJ1-1; 10 bases align to TRBD1. CDR3 size: 16 residues. From germline, CDR1 is SGHDT and CDR2 YYEEEE. J lost 1 base, V lost 6 bases, and 9 bases had no gene match. The CDR3 here is CASTLVDRGRNTEAFF. CDR3 DNA: TGTGCCAGCACCCTGGTGGACAGGGGGAGGAACACTGAAGCTTTCTTT.

V gene TRBV27 combines with J gene TRBJ1-2, with a tentative D call TRBD1 (5 bases). The germline V gene encodes CDR1 MNHEY and CDR2 SMNVEV (reference sequence). The V end was cut by 8 bases, the J end by 8 bases, with 15 bases between. The CDR3 contains 12 residues. The chain's CDR3 is CASLGPGGGYTF. In nucleotides, the CDR3 is TGTGCCAGCCTGGGGCCCGGTGGGGGCTACACCTTC.

A few counts support this clone. CDR3 nucleotide sequence: TGCGCCAGCAGCTTGGCCCAGCGAACCCCCTCTGGGGAAGCTTTCTTT. Its translation: CASSLAQRTPSGEAFF. The chain combines TRBV5-1 with TRBJ1-1; D gene uncertain. The CDR3 runs to 16 residues. CDR1 is SGHRS, CDR2 YFSETQ, per germline. Trimming left V 0 bases short and J 8 bases short, with 20 bases between.

The rearrangement uses TRBV6-5 and TRBJ1-1; 7 bases match TRBD1. The trim removed 2 bases at V and 0 bases at J, leaving 3 bases unmatched. The CDR3 consists of 15 residues. CDR1 is MNHEY, CDR2 SVGAGI, per germline. CDR3 bases: TGTGCCAGCAGTTACGCCGGGACAGTGAACACTGAAGCTTTCTTT. Amino acid sequence: CASSYAGTVNTEAFF.

The chain recombines TRBV4-2 with TRBJ2-6; the D gene is possibly TRBD1 (6 bases). This CDR3 is 18 amino acids long. Trimming left V 7 bases short and J 0 bases short, with 19 bases between. Looked up from germline, CDR1 is LGHNA and CDR2 is YNFKEQ. The CDR3 loop is CASNPFGGQNSGANVLTF. The CDR3 DNA reads as TGTGCCAGCAACCCCTTTGGAGGACAGAACTCTGGGGCCAACGTCCTGACTTTC.

The chain has TRBV28 and TRBJ1-2; 10 bases match TRBD1. The CDR3 loop spans 15 amino acids. The V and J ends lost 6 bases and 8 bases, in that order; junction bases with no gene match: 12. The germline V gene encodes CDR1 MDHEN and CDR2 SYDVKM. The DNA of the CDR3 is TGTGCCAGCAGCCCGTCCGGGACAGGGGCCCGAGGCTACACCTTC. As protein: CASSPSGTGARGYTF.

The chain has TRBV28 and TRBJ1-6; D uncertain. Germline V gene sequence: CDR1 MDHEN, CDR2 SYDVKM. This CDR3 comprises 11 residues. V lost 3 bases and J lost 10, with 4 bases in between. As DNA, the CDR3 is TGTGCCAGCAGTTTCGGGTCACCCCTCCACTTT. Translation: CASSFGSPLHF.

The chain combines TRBV7-2 with TRBJ1-3; perhaps TRBD1 as D (5 bases). The length of the CDR3 is 13 residues. Germline V gene sequence: CDR1 SGHTA, CDR2 FQGNSA. V dropped 6 bases and J dropped 2 bases, with 8 bases sitting between them. CDR3 in amino acids: CASRGGAGNTIYF. CDR3 nucleotide sequence: TGTGCCAGCAGGGGGGGGGCTGGAAACACCATATATTTT.

The chain has TRBV6-5 and TRBJ2-5; perhaps TRBD2 as D (7 bases). The CDR3 totals 15 residues. Per the germline V gene, CDR1 is MNHEY and CDR2 is SVGAGI. The ends were cut back, 5 bases at V and 4 bases at J, with 17 bases in the middle. DNA for the CDR3: TGTGCCAGCAGTCTGTTGGGGGGGGCCTTAGAGACCCAGTACTTC. This sequence encodes CASSLLGGALETQYF.